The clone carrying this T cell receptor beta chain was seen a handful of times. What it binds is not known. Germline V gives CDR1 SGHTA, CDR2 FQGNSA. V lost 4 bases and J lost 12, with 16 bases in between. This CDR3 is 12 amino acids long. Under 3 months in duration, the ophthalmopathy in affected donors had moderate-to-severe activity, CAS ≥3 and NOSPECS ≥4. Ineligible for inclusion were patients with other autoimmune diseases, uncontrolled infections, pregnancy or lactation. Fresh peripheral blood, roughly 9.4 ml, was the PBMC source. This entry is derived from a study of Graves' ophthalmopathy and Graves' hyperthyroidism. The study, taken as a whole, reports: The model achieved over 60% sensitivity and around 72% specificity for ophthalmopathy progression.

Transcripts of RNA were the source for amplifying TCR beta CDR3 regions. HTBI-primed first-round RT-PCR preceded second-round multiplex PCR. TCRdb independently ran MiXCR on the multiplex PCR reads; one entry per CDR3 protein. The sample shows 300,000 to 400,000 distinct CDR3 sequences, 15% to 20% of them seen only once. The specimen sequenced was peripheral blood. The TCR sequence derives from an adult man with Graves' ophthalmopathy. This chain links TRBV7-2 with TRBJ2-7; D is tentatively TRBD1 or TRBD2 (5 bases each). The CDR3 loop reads CASSYTRAGLYF. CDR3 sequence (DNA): TGTGCCAGCAGCTACACGAGGGCAGGGCTGTACTTC.